This T cell receptor beta chain was sequenced during a study of regulatory T cells in long-lasting Graves disease. Relying on iRepertoire HTBI primers and Arm-PCR of CDR3 regions, the team built TCR beta libraries. One entry per CDR3 protein results from TCRdb running MiXCR on the multiplex PCR reads. The repertoire holds approximately 480,000 distinct CDR3 sequences, about a sixth seen once, with less than 15% in the top ten. Note on this clonotype: The antigen is unknown.

The CDR3 totals 13 residues. The V and J ends lost 6 bases and 2 bases respectively, with 8 bases between them. Looked up from germline, CDR1 is MNHNS and CDR2 is SASEGT. Overall study findings and caveats: The study found lower TCR diversity in persistent Graves' patients than in newly diagnosed ones.

The sample's time point: newly diagnosed GD, antithyroid drugs for less than 3 months. PBMC RNA served as the TCR library source. These same data were also listed under a study on T cells in Graves' hyperthyroidism and ophthalmopathy. That paper notes: HTBI primers drove first-round RT-PCR of the TCR CDR3.

V usage is TRBV6-1 and J usage is TRBJ2-1; D perhaps matches TRBD2 (5 bases). The TCR sequence derives from a man aged 35-49 years with Graves disease. The material was peripheral blood mononuclear cells (PBMCs), obtained at new diagnosis, from a patient treated with antithyroid drugs. CDR3 protein: CASSPSPYNEQFF. CDR3 DNA: TGTGCCAGCAGCCCTAGCCCCTACAATGAGCAGTTCTTC.